This TCR beta chain was recorded in a study of T-cell memory formation after mild COVID-19. The wider study: TCR clusters mostly belonged to single donors. General study results and limits: Contracting CD4+ clones sat mainly in CM and EM; CD8+ in EMRA. Later expanders leaned CD4+, whereas clones that contracted between day 15 and 85 were balanced CD4/CD8.

Constant-segment primers served in 5'RACE that generated TCR alpha and TCR beta cDNA libraries bearing sample barcodes and UMIs. TCRdb itself ran the 5' RACE reads through MiXCR, one entry per CDR3 protein. Here the sample spans under 300,000 distinct CDR3 sequences, approximately 9% being singletons. As regards this clonotype: As yet, its antigen is unknown.

The CDR3 runs to 14 residues. Per germline, CDR1 KGHDR and CDR2 SFDVKD. Trimming cost V 5 bases and J 1 base, with 8 bases left between them. Source material: PBMCs or a T cell subset sorted from them (not recorded which). The sequence came from a man between 18 and 29 years old who had mild COVID-19 (a few samples of this study predate the infection). Cell type and time point are not known. The chain is built from TRBV24-1 and TRBJ1-5; D remains unclear. CDR3 region: CATSVAGSNQPQHF. CDR3 DNA: TGTGCCACCAGTGTGGCCGGGAGCAATCAGCCCCAGCATTTT.